This TCR beta chain was sequenced for a study of CD8 T cells in Susac syndrome. The authors sequenced TCR beta from blood CD8+ and CD4+ T cells. Per the germline V gene, CDR1 is SGHAT and CDR2 is FQNNGV. The CDR3 contains 18 residues. Trimming stripped 4 bases from V and 0 bases from J, with 16 bases between. Random hexamers primed reverse transcription of about 0.5 to 1 ug RNA. Amplification of TCR beta CDR3 across 54 Vbeta and 13 Jbeta was performed with immunoSEQ multiplex PCR. TCRdb itself ran the immunoSEQ multiplex PCR reads through MiXCR, one entry per CDR3 protein. There are roughly 170,000 distinct CDR3 sequences in the sample; roughly 92% occur only once, and about 0.088% lies in the top ten.

The rearrangement links TRBV11-2 to TRBJ1-6; no firm D call. The sequencing input was CD4+ T cells from PBMCs. The receptor's source is a human donor with multiple sclerosis. In DNA, the CDR3 is TGTGCCAGCAGCTCGCCCGGTTACCCCAGCTCCTATAATTCACCCCTCCACTTT. Protein product: CASSSPGYPSSYNSPLHF. The variable domain in full, with the rest retrieved from reference TRBV11-2 and TRBJ1-6, is EAGVAQSPRYKIIEKRQSVAFWCNPISGHATLYWYQQILGQGPKLLIQFQNNGVVDDSQLPKDRFSAERLKGVDSTLKIQPAKLEDSAVYLCASSSPGYPSSYNSPLHFGNGTRLTVT.